Shown below are 22 T cell receptor beta chains from a single sample sequenced in a study of blood T cell repertoires in COVID-19. Data came from immunoSEQ multiplex PCR; TCRdb stores just in-frame clones and leaves some out. The sample yields about 120,000 clones, around 81% seen once. The specimen sequenced was peripheral blood. These receptors were taken from a man between 65 and 79 years old with acute or convalescent COVID-19.

This chain connects TRBV6-2 or TRBV6-3 to TRBJ2-2; D may be TRBD1 (5 bases). Germline assignment: CDR1 MNHEY and CDR2 SVGEGT. The CDR3 is 15 residues long. Trimming stripped 7 bases from V and 2 bases from J, with 14 bases between. The CDR3: CASTPHRQNTGELFF. The CDR3 DNA sequence: TGTGCCAGCACCCCGCACAGGCAAAACACCGGGGAGCTGTTTTTT.

This chain uses TRBV12-5 with TRBJ1-5; 7 positions match TRBD1. Germline lookup yields CDR1 LGHNT and CDR2 FRNRAP. J gave up 4 bases and V 1 base, and 7 bases lay outside the gene matches. The length of the CDR3 is 16 residues. In nucleotides, the CDR3 is TGTGCTAGTGGTTTGGGTGGACAGGCCGGAAATCAGCCCCAGCATTTT. The encoded protein is CASGLGGQAGNQPQHF.

CDR3 sequence: CASSVGTSGAAGTYEQYF. The CDR3 nucleotides are TGCGCCAGCAGCGTAGGGACTAGCGGGGCCGCTGGGACCTACGAGCAGTACTTC. This chain uses TRBV5-1 with TRBJ2-7, with 13 bases that match TRBD2. Losses at the gene ends were 4 bases for V and 2 bases for J; bases not matched to a gene: 12. CDR1 and CDR2 (germline): SGHRS, YFSETQ. This CDR3 has 18 residues. The full variable domain, in which reference TRBV5-1 and TRBJ2-7 provide the parts outside the CDR3, is KAGVTQTPRYLIKTRGQQVTLSCSPISGHRSVSWYQQTPGQGLQFLFEYFSETQRNKGNFPGRFSGRQFSNSRSEMNVSTLELGDSALYLCASSVGTSGAAGTYEQYFGPGTRLTVT.

A few counts support this clone. V usage is TRBV2 and J usage is TRBJ1-6, with a weak D call TRBD1 (6 bases). The CDR3 loop spans 12 amino acids. Germline-derived CDR1 and CDR2 are SNHLY and FYNNEI. Trimming took off 7 bases at V and 7 bases at J, with 8 bases between the two ends. The CDR3 DNA is TGTGCCAGCACTACAGGGAATTCACCCCTCCACTTT. Translated, it gives CASTTGNSPLHF.

The J gene is TRBJ1-2, the V gene TRBV5-4, with TRBD1 matching over 9 bases. V lost 4 bases and J lost 4; bases outside the gene matches: 8. The germline V gene encodes CDR1 SGHNT and CDR2 YYREEE (reference sequence). The CDR3 is made up of 15 amino acids. In DNA form, the CDR3 reads TGTGCCAGCAGCATAGGGACAGGGCCCTCCTATGGCTACACCTTC. Its translation: CASSIGTGPSYGYTF. The full variable domain, its missing parts supplied by reference TRBV5-4 and TRBJ1-2, is ETGVTQSPTHLIKTRGQQVTLRCSSQSGHNTVSWYQQALGQGPQFIFQYYREEENGRGNFPPRFSGLQFPNYSSELNVNALELDDSALYLCASSIGTGPSYGYTFGSGTRLTVV.

The V call is TRBV4-3, the J call TRBJ1-4; tentatively, D is TRBD1 (6 bases). V was pared by 2 bases and J by 6 bases, with 13 bases between. The CDR3 totals 15 residues. The germline CDR1 and CDR2 sequences are LGHNA and YSLEER. The CDR3 loop reads CASSQLDRSYEKLFF. The DNA of the CDR3 is TGCGCCAGCAGCCAACTAGACAGGAGTTATGAAAAACTGTTTTTT.

The chain joins TRBV19 to TRBJ1-3; TRBD1 aligns across 7 bases. Trimming at V came to 2 bases and at J to 4 bases, leaving 5 bases not matched to a gene. CDR3 length equals 15 residues. The germline V gene encodes CDR1 LNHDA and CDR2 SQIVND (reference sequence). In DNA form, the CDR3 reads TGTGCCAGTAGTATACTGACAGGGTCCGGAAACACCATATATTTT. It translates to CASSILTGSGNTIYF.

This chain connects TRBV19 to TRBJ1-1; TRBD1 is a possible D gene (5 bases). The CDR3 loop spans 14 amino acids. Germline CDR1 is LNHDA and CDR2 is SQIVND (reference sequence). The V gene lost 4 bases and the J gene lost 1 base, with 10 bases spanning the gap. CDR3 residues: CASSTTVANTEAFF. The CDR3 DNA reads as TGTGCCAGTAGTACGACAGTAGCGAACACTGAAGCTTTCTTT.

The gene calls are TRBV5-1 and TRBJ1-4, with TRBD1 as a possible D gene (5 bases). The CDR3 has 18 amino acids. Trimming took off 4 bases at V and 4 bases at J, with 23 bases between the two ends. Per germline, CDR1 SGHRS and CDR2 YFSETQ. The CDR3 reads CASSPPKGDGRGNEKLFF. The CDR3 DNA follows: TGCGCCAGCAGCCCGCCCAAAGGGGACGGGCGGGGTAATGAAAAACTGTTTTTT.

This clone was seen only a few times. The chain has TRBV19 and TRBJ1-2; 7 positions match TRBD1. The CDR3 has 15 amino acids. J was trimmed by 2 bases and V by 3 bases; bases with no gene match: 6. The germline V gene encodes CDR1 LNHDA and CDR2 SQIVND (reference sequence). The CDR3 loop reads CASSIYGTANYGYTF. Here the CDR3 DNA reads TGTGCCAGTAGTATTTACGGGACAGCGAACTATGGCTACACCTTC.

The chain employs TRBV12-3 or TRBV12-4 and TRBJ1-6; D remains ambiguous. V was clipped by 3 bases and J by 6 bases, with 6 bases between them. The CDR3 has 13 amino acids. This CDR3 is CASSFNSNSPLHF. The CDR3 DNA sequence: TGTGCCAGCAGTTTTAACAGTAATTCACCCCTCCACTTT.

CDR3 sequence: CASSYSSGENGYTF. For the CDR3, the DNA is TGTGCCAGCAGTTACTCGTCAGGGGAGAATGGCTACACCTTC. The rearrangement links TRBV6-5 to TRBJ1-2, with D perhaps TRBD1 (6 bases). Germline-derived CDR1 and CDR2 are MNHEY and SVGAGI. Trimming pared 0 bases from V and 6 bases from J, leaving 11 bases between. The CDR3 is made up of 14 amino acids.

This clone has more than one count but fewer than ten. The chain links TRBV7-2 to TRBJ1-2; a weak D match, TRBD1 (6 bases). Between the trimmed V and J ends, which lost 5 bases and 4 bases, there was a span of 14 bases. This CDR3 spans 14 amino acids. CDR1 is SGHTA and CDR2 is FQGNSA in the germline V gene. CDR3 coding DNA: TGTGCCAGCAGCGTAGTCGGACAGATCTATGGCTACACCTTC. Its translation is CASSVVGQIYGYTF. Based on the CDR3 plus reference TRBV7-2 and TRBJ1-2, the full variable domain is GAGVSQSPSNKVTEKGKDVELRCDPISGHTALYWYRQSLGQGLEFLIYFQGNSAPDKSGLPSDRFSAERTGGSVSTLTIQRTQQEDSAVYLCASSVVGQIYGYTFGSGTRLTVV.

The chain carries TRBV5-1 and TRBJ2-7, with 9 bases fitting TRBD1. CDR3 size: 14 residues. From germline, CDR1 is SGHRS and CDR2 YFSETQ. After removal of 0 bases from V and 2 bases from J, the junction contained 0 bases not matched to a gene. Here the CDR3 reads CASSLGTGAYEQYF. In nucleotides, the CDR3 is TGCGCCAGCAGCTTGGGGACAGGGGCCTACGAGCAGTACTTC.

The V and J genes are TRBV5-4 and TRBJ1-1; maybe TRBD1 (5 bases). In germline, CDR1 is SGHNT, CDR2 YYREEE (reference sequence). The V gene lost 3 bases and the J gene lost 3 bases, with 12 bases spanning the gap. The length of the CDR3 is 14 residues. As DNA, the CDR3 is TGTGCCAGCAGCTCCGGGGGGATGCACACTGAAGCTTTCTTT. Translating it yields CASSSGGMHTEAFF.

The rearrangement joins TRBV3-1 (or the pseudogene TRBV3-2) to TRBJ1-1; D gene unclear. Germline V lookup: CDR1 LGHDT, CDR2 YNNKEL (reference sequence). With 1 base removed from V and 1 base from J, the gap between germline ends came to 19 bases. The CDR3 has 18 residues. The CDR3 sequence is CASSQVSRHQSSNTEAFF. The CDR3 coding sequence is TGTGCCAGCAGCCAAGTTTCGAGACACCAATCCTCGAACACTGAAGCTTTCTTT.

This CDR3 is CASSREAGHNQPQHF. CDR3 DNA: TGCGCCAGCAGCCGCGAAGCAGGGCATAATCAGCCCCAGCATTTT. The V and J genes are TRBV5-1 and TRBJ1-5; possibly TRBD1 for D (5 bases). This CDR3 spans 15 amino acids. The V gene lost 4 bases and the J gene lost 4 bases, with 15 bases spanning the gap. From germline, CDR1 is SGHRS and CDR2 YFSETQ.

This sequence joins TRBV5-1 and TRBJ1-4, with D maybe TRBD1 (6 bases). The CDR3 extends over 15 amino acids. Germline V lookup: CDR1 SGHRS, CDR2 YFSETQ. V lost 0 bases and J 8 bases, leaving 14 bases between the germline ends. CDR3 protein: CASSLEGTLGEKLFF. In nucleotides, the CDR3 is TGCGCCAGCAGCTTGGAGGGGACATTGGGCGAAAAACTGTTTTTT.

This clone has more than one count but fewer than ten. The gene calls are TRBV27 and TRBJ2-2, with no clear D. Trimming left V 6 bases short and J 2 bases short, with 10 bases between. The CDR3 extends over 14 amino acids. Germline V CDR1 and CDR2: MNHEY, SMNVEV (reference sequence). CDR3 bases: TGTGCCAGCAGGCCGTACAGAAACACCGGGGAGCTGTTTTTT. It translates to CASRPYRNTGELFF.

CDR3 protein: CASSGQTANTGELFF. The DNA of the CDR3 is TGTGCCAGCAGCGGACAGACAGCTAACACCGGGGAGCTGTTTTTT. The chain carries TRBV3-1 (or the pseudogene TRBV3-2) and TRBJ2-2; D perhaps matches TRBD1 (6 bases). V lost 5 bases, J lost 2 bases, and 12 bases lay in between. Germline values: CDR1 LGHDT, CDR2 YNNKEL (reference sequence). The CDR3 covers 15 residues.

V is TRBV3-1 (or the pseudogene TRBV3-2) and J is TRBJ1-6; perhaps TRBD1 as D (5 bases). The CDR3 length is 16 residues. Germline lookup yields CDR1 LGHDT and CDR2 YNNKEL (reference sequence). V was cut by 0 bases and J by 9 bases, with 15 bases left in between. For the CDR3, the DNA is TGTGCCAGCAGCCAAGATTCAGGGTCAGGAGTTTCACCCCTCCACTTT. Its translation: CASSQDSGSGVSPLHF.

The chain uses TRBV14 and TRBJ1-2, with D tentatively TRBD1 (5 bases). This CDR3 has 14 amino acids. The germline CDR1 and CDR2 sequences are SGHDN and FVKESK. With 4 bases removed from V and 2 bases from J, the gap between germline ends came to 11 bases. The CDR3 DNA reads TGTGCCAGCAGCCGCCAACAGGTGAACTATGGCTACACCTTC. Amino acids: CASSRQQVNYGYTF.